The entry below gives a single T cell receptor (beta chain) sequence along with its context. The antigen this receptor binds is unknown. Base qualities are not at hand, and no much larger clone is one base apart. The sample originates from a study of PD-L1 blockade in urothelial cancer (dated by TCRdb to the late 2010s). Background on the whole study: Every patient began therapy in the mid-2010s and was given atezolizumab 1,200 mg intravenously every 3 weeks. About 85% of the 29 patients were identified as males with urothelial cancer of bladder origin, and a prior smoking history was reported by 18 of 29 patients. An ECOG performance status of 0 or 1 was recorded for the patients, and 0 to 3 prior chemotherapy regimens had been received by the patients. Blood samples were analyzed at two time points: 3 weeks after treatment start (second dose) and 6 weeks after treatment start. A median of approximately 140,000 T cells and tens of thousands of unique TCRs was obtained from blood samples, and a median clonality of approximately 0.08 was observed. The study, an exploratory multi-omic analysis, examined somatic, immune and clinical correlates of response to PD-L1 blockade with atezolizumab in urothelial cancer. Pretreatment tumor samples and matched peripheral blood, collected serially before and after atezolizumab treatment, underwent TCR sequencing. Durable clinical benefit was defined as progression-free survival longer than 6 months, and TCR features were also tested against progression-free and overall survival. In the same patients, whole exome sequencing and RNA sequencing of pretreatment tumors were performed in addition to TCR sequencing. Durable clinical benefit was achieved by nine patients but not by the remaining 20. Pretreatment blood TCR-seq was available for about 30 patients, at least one posttreatment blood collection was obtained for around 25 patients, and tumor TCR-seq was available for around 25 patients.

The cohort comprised 25 to 35 patients with locally advanced or metastatic urothelial carcinoma treated at Memorial Sloan Kettering on a trial protocol. Peripheral blood mononuclear cells were collected from each patient pretreatment and during treatment, giving between 1 and 8 total time points per patient. The Qiagen DNeasy Blood extraction kit was used to purify genomic DNA from total PBMCs and tumor samples. Collected pretreatment and during treatment, PBMCs were isolated and stored as previously described. To estimate absolute template abundance from read counts, synthetic TCR analog templates were spiked into each PCR. The immunoSEQ assay used bias-controlled V and J gene primers to amplify TCRbeta CDR3 regions from genomic DNA. Sequencing of rearranged TCRbeta segments was done at approximately 20X coverage. The authors' pipeline ran thus. Clustering was used to correct sequencing errors, and CDR3s were annotated against IMGT so that V, D and J genes could be assigned. Only productive TCRbeta rearrangements were used in downstream analyses, excluding out-of-frame or stop-codon sequences. To compute clonality, Shannon entropy was normalized by the log of the number of unique productive sequences and then subtracted from one. Clones differing between time points or between blood and tumor were identified using Fisher's exact test with Benjamini-Hochberg correction, with an adjusted p below 0.01 applied as the threshold. TCRdb mirrors the immuneACCESS table, restricted to in-frame sequences. Some clones are absent from its copies; in checked studies, under half trace to an unresolved V gene, and the reason for the others is unknown. From that table come the V and J calls and clone size; the DNA was used to work out D and trimming. In this sample the table shows 29,000 or so clones, roughly 86% of which occur a single time. The ten largest make up about 3% of the sample.

Overall study outcomes, separate from this receptor: Because the sample size was small (n ≈ 31) and many exploratory analyses were performed, the results are intended to be hypothesis-generating. A pretreatment peripheral blood TCR clonality below the median was linked to improved progression-free and overall survival. Patients with durable benefit showed greater expansion of tumor-associated TCR clones in peripheral blood 3 weeks after starting treatment (n ≈ 23, p = 0.022).

The CDR3, from cysteine to phenylalanine, totals 14 residues. Only the CDR3 DNA is retained, 42 bases long and in frame from the first base. Trimming leaves V shorter by 5 bases and J shorter by 2 bases, with the junction holding 6 bases beyond the gene matches. Based on the germline V gene, the CDR1 and CDR2 sequences are SGHVS and FNYEAQ. The sample consisted of PBMCs, taken around atezolizumab (anti-PD-L1) treatment. The source of this sequence is a man aged 45-60 years with urothelial cancer. The sequence links TRBV7-6 to TRBJ2-7, with 7 bases in between that match TRBD1. The CDR3 protein sequence reads: CASSPGTVPYEQYF. In nucleotide form, the sequence is TGTGCCAGCAGCCCCGGGACAGTTCCCTACGAGCAGTACTTC.